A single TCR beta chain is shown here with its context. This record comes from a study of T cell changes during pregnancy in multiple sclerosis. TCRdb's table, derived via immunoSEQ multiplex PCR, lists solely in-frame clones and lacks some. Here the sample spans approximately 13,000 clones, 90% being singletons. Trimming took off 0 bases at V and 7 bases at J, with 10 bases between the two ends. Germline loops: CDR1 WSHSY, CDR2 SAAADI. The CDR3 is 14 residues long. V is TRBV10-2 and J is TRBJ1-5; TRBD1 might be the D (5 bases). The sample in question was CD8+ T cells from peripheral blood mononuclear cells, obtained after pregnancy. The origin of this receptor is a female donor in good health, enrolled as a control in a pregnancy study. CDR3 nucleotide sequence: TGCGCCAGCAGTGAGTCGAAGGGGCAGCAGCCCCAGCATTTT. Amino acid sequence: CASSESKGQQPQHF.